This TCR beta chain derives from a study of blood T cell repertoires in COVID-19. For the study at large: The study drew acute and convalescent COVID-19 samples from the United States, Italy and Spain.

This table comes from immunoSEQ multiplex PCR, and its TCRdb copy is limited to in-frame clones, with some not included. The sample lists 350,000 to 400,000 clones; approximately 88% were seen once. This CDR3 spans 13 amino acids. V dropped 1 base and J dropped 5 bases, with 11 bases sitting between them. The germline V gene encodes CDR1 SQVTM and CDR2 ANQGSEA. This chain uses TRBV29-1 with TRBJ2-5, with D maybe TRBD1 (5 bases). The receptor was derived from a woman in her twenties or thirties with acute COVID-19. The sample taken for sequencing was PBMCs or T cells enriched from blood (not recorded which). The CDR3 reads CSVEGQGSETQYF. The CDR3 bases are TGCAGCGTTGAAGGTCAGGGTTCCGAGACCCAGTACTTC. The full variable domain, its missing parts supplied by reference TRBV29-1 and TRBJ2-5, is SAVISQKPSRDICQRGTSLTIQCQVDSQVTMMFWYRQQPGQSLTLIATANQGSEATYESGFVIDKFPISRPNLTFSTLTVSNMSPEDSSIYLCSVEGQGSETQYFGPGTRLLVL.